What follows is one T cell receptor (beta chain) and its context. Its specific antigen is unknown. Within one base of it there is no much larger clone, and no base qualities were kept. The entire amount of isolated RNA was reverse transcribed using the High Capacity cDNA Reverse Transcription Kit, so the sequenced TCRB transcripts were expressed ones. Deep immunoSEQ sequencing was applied to naive, central memory and regulatory T cell samples, giving an average of roughly 3.6 million total reads per sample. Sorted cells were lysed in RLT buffer, and RNA was extracted using DNase-treated RNeasy Micro or Mini kits according to cell number. Each cell subset was processed separately to prevent cross-contamination, with patient and healthy donor samples processed together. The immunoSEQ multiplex PCR was used to amplify TCRB sequences from cDNA, yielding 87-bp fragments that span the CDR3 region. The amplicons were sequenced using the Illumina HiSeq platform. Turning to the authors' computational methods: Synthetic template baselines were used to correct PCR bias computationally, reads within Hamming distance 2 were collapsed together, and singletons that could not be merged were discarded. Reads were aligned against IMGT to assign V, D and J genes, CDR3 length and insertions or deletions at six rearrangement sites. Within each subset, clonotype counts were normalized to the number of sorted cells before true diversity and Gini coefficients were calculated with the tcR R package. Repertoire sharing was quantified using the overlap coefficient calculated on TCRB nucleotide sequences. Out-of-frame TCRB sequences from naive cells were analyzed as a proxy for the pre-selection repertoire. TCRdb carries this immuneACCESS record with in-frame sequences only. Its versions omit some clonotypes, under half of them owing to an unresolved V gene in the studies checked, with the rest unexplained. V, J and clone size reflect that table, while D and trimming were determined from the DNA. Across this sample there are hundreds of thousands of clones, with 11% to 15% seen only once. The ten top clones hold approximately 0.043% of the sample.

Looking up the germline V gene yields CDR1 SGDLS and CDR2 YYNGEE. The CDR3 covers 13 residues, taking in both the cysteine and the phenylalanine. Only the CDR3 part of the read is kept: 39 bases, read in frame from the first base. At the junction V is shortened by 3 bases and J by 6 bases, with 13 bases in between. These data belong to a study of beta chain features in type 1 diabetes (dated by TCRdb to 2017 to 2018). As for the study more broadly: Mean age, gender distribution, total cell number and subset yield were not different between patients and healthy donors. Across all samples, approximately 100 million sorted cells were examined, and cell number per subset correlated strongly with RNA yield. The study compared TCRB repertoires of sorted circulating CD4+ T cell subsets between recently diagnosed type 1 diabetes patients and matched healthy donors. Regulatory and stem cell-like memory subsets were isolated from only 8 patients and about 8 healthy donors, whereas naive and central memory subsets came from all 30 or so donors.

What the study reported, not specific to this receptor: Naive, central memory and regulatory TCRB repertoires appeared to be more similar among patients than among healthy donors. Shorter templates might be favored by PCR, yet because patient and control samples were amplified and corrected together, any such skew would affect both groups equally. A moderate but significant shortening of TCRB CDR3 length was observed in type 1 diabetes patients in all four CD4+ subsets. Only small numbers of individuals were included in the HLA sub-analyses, which left unresolved whether HLA type had any influence on TCRB rearrangement. Because cDNA was sequenced instead of genomic DNA, highly expressing activated cells could be over-represented, though the groups showed no difference in activation or CD3 levels. At VDJ recombination sites, patients with type 1 diabetes made fewer insertions and deleted more nucleotides, a pattern implying thymic rearrangement abnormalities.

Each donor gave one peripheral blood draw, averaging about 100 mL, which was collected into heparinised tubes. Using a panel that included CD45RO, CCR7, CD25, CD127, CD95 and CD27, naive, central memory, regulatory and stem cell-like memory CD4+ T cells were sorted on a BD FACSAria II. All sorted populations exceeded 95% purity. PBMCs were separated immediately by Lymphoprep density gradient centrifugation and were stained directly, without being cultured. So that batch effects would be minimized, each experiment stained and sorted samples in pairs, pairing one healthy donor with one patient. The chain is assembled from TRBV9 and TRBJ2-7; the D gene is unclear. The sequencing sample was made of naive CD4+ T cells from blood. The intended sense of this specimen's cell subset or site label: true naive CD4+ T cells. The receptor was derived from a man aged 18 to 29 with type 1 diabetes. CDR3 reads: CASSAGIGLEQYF. The nucleotides read TGTGCCAGCAGCGCAGGCATCGGCCTCGAGCAGTACTTC.